The T cell receptor beta chain under discussion was sequenced for a study of Graves' ophthalmopathy and Graves' hyperthyroidism (dated by TCRdb to the late 2010s). Notes on the research overall: Hyperthyroidism was defined as stable when no progression to ophthalmopathy occurred within 18 months of follow-up. In total, over 130 blood samples were TCR-sequenced: approximately 42 ophthalmopathy, 75 hyperthyroidism and around 17 hyperthyroidism-to-ophthalmopathy patients. In five or six hyperthyroidism patients, T-cell repertoires of thyroid tissue and blood were compared. Following sample collection, hyperthyroidism patients were given methimazole at a starting dose of 30 mg daily, and ophthalmopathy patients were given high-dose intravenous methylprednisolone. To explore V-J signatures that separate ophthalmopathy from hyperthyroidism, a discovery set of about 96 patients was enrolled, consisting of about 41 with ophthalmopathy and about 60 with stable hyperthyroidism. TCR beta repertoire signatures were used to distinguish Graves' ophthalmopathy from Graves' hyperthyroidism and to predict progression to ophthalmopathy. An independent validation cohort was composed of 18 to 20 hyperthyroidism patients and about 17 patients who later progressed from hyperthyroidism to ophthalmopathy.

The hyperthyroidism patients were 18 to 65 years old and newly diagnosed, with a disease duration of less than 2 months. Patients with other autoimmune diseases, uncontrolled infections, pregnancy or lactation were excluded from the study. Diagnosis relied on clinical symptoms, serum thyroxine, TRAb, thyroid ultrasound and orbital computed tomography. Total RNA was extracted with Trizol reagent and quality-checked on an Agilent 2100 Bioanalyzer. CDR1 and CDR2 were assigned from the germline V gene as MGHDK and SYGVNS. At the junction V is shortened by 7 bases and J by 3 bases, with 15 bases in between. The CDR3 has 14 amino acids, counting the end cysteine and phenylalanine. Kept here is only the CDR3 DNA, which spans 42 bases and is read in frame from base 1. On the study overall, not on this receptor specifically: No statistical method was used to set the sample size in advance, and the investigators knew which group each participant was assigned to. Most of the expanded thyroid clonotypes with a frequency above 0.001 were also detected in blood, and it was suggested that the thyroid immune response may be reflected by blood repertoires. Ophthalmopathy was separated from stable hyperthyroidism by the 13-signature model with roughly 87% sensitivity and around 81% specificity in cross-validation and with 80%/75% in the test set. In validation, the model predicted ophthalmopathy progression with about 71% sensitivity and approximately 78% specificity; roughly 12 predicted patients were CT-confirmed with GO in a median of approximately six months.

TCR beta CDR3 regions were amplified from RNA transcripts for repertoire sequencing. The first round of RT-PCR was done with HTBI primers and the Qiagen OneStep RT-PCR kit, and was followed by a second round of multiplex PCR, then size selection and purification. Sequencing of the libraries was carried out on an Illumina HiSeq2000 in paired-end mode with 100 bp reads. In the paper's pipeline: Reads were processed with SOAPnuke, discarding reads with adapters, uncalled bases, mean Phred below 15, or no exact constant-primer or identifier match. COPE v1.2.5 was used to merge the high-quality paired reads. Each unique nucleotide sequence was defined as a clonotype, and clonotypes were aligned to IMGT TRB V, D and J references with MiTCR v1.1. Analysis was restricted to V-J combinations with a frequency above 0.0001, which covered about 99% of repertoires. A TCR clonal expansion and chaos score per V-J combination was defined as the ratio of F50 clonal expansion to chaos observed in the TCRdist matrix. Welch's t-statistics and random forest were used to reduce features to 13 V-J combinations, which were fed into a naive Bayes classifier. The similarity between thyroid and blood repertoires was quantified using the Morisita-Horn index. Starting from the raw public reads, TCRdb applied fastp trimming at Q25, assembled clones with MiXCR and retained in-frame beta chains. Duplicate CDR3 protein sequences are folded into a single record with the most common DNA and genes. The V and J calls come from TCRdb's annotation, not from the publication. For this sample the table gives approximately 540,000 distinct CDR3 sequences, of which about 40% were detected only once. Of the sample, around 4.6% is held by the ten largest clones.

As for this clonotype: No cognate antigen has been identified for it. Nothing much larger sits one base from this clone, and base qualities are not available.

The sequencing sample was made of peripheral blood or thyroid tissue (not recorded which). The chain is encoded by TRBV25-1 joined to TRBJ2-5; no confident D gene assignment can be made. The source of this sequence is an adult man with Graves' hyperthyroidism. The sequence in DNA is TGTGCCAGCACCCCCGAGGCTGGGGAAGAGACCCAGTACTTC. Translated, it gives CASTPEAGEETQYF.